This passage covers 11 T cell receptor beta chains from one sample sequenced in a study of blood T cell repertoires in COVID-19 (dated by TCRdb to about 2020). The receptor library was made with the immunoSEQ multiplex PCR assay. TCRdb holds this immuneACCESS table with in-frame rearrangements only. Some clones are missing; in checked studies, unresolved V genes explain under half, and the rest has no known cause. The sample profile shows about 160,000 clones; roughly 90% of them were found once. The ten largest make up 6% to 8.5% of the sample. Specimen: PBMCs or T cells enriched from blood (not recorded which). The receptor set was obtained from a woman aged 45-59 years who had recovered from COVID-19.

The chain combines TRBV4-1 with TRBJ1-1, with 12 positions matching TRBD1. Trimming at V came to 5 bases and at J to 4 bases, leaving 8 bases not matched to a gene. The CDR3 spans 16 residues. The germline CDR1 and CDR2 sequences are MGHRA and YSYEKL. The CDR3 region has the DNA TGCGCCAGCAGCGTCCGGGACAGGGGGCGCGGCACTGAAGCTTTCTTT. Amino acid sequence: CASSVRDRGRGTEAFF.

The DNA for the CDR3 is TGTGCCAGCAGGGGGCCGAACACCGGGGAGCTGTTTTTT. As protein: CASRGPNTGELFF. The rearrangement joins TRBV27 to TRBJ2-2, with D possibly being TRBD1 (5 bases). CDR3 length equals 13 residues. The V end lost 6 bases, the J end lost 0 bases, and 5 bases lay between the germline ends. Per germline, CDR1 MNHEY and CDR2 SMNVEV (reference sequence).

The chain joins TRBV29-1 to TRBJ1-1; TRBD1 might be the D (6 bases). The germline V gene encodes CDR1 SQVTM and CDR2 ANQGSEA. The ends were cut back, 5 bases at V and 7 bases at J, with 11 bases in the middle. CDR3 length: 11 residues. CDR3 sequence (DNA): TGCAGCGTTAGTAGGGGGATTGAAGCTTTCTTT. It encodes CSVSRGIEAFF.

The J gene is TRBJ1-2, the V gene TRBV15; D might be TRBD1 (6 bases). V was shortened by 4 bases and J by 3 bases, with 15 bases between the two germline ends. Germline V gives CDR1 LNHNV, CDR2 YYDKDF (reference sequence). The CDR3 totals 15 residues. The DNA for the CDR3 is TGTGCCACCAGCACCGATAGGGGGGGAGACTATGGCTACACCTTC. It encodes CATSTDRGGDYGYTF. Filled out from reference TRBV15 and TRBJ1-2, the complete variable domain reads DAMVIQNPRYQVTQFGKPVTLSCSQTLNHNVMYWYQQKSSQAPKLLFHYYDKDFNNEADTPDNFQSRRPNTSFCFLDIRSPGLGDTAMYLCATSTDRGGDYGYTFGSGTRLTVV.

This clone is a singleton in its sample. The CDR3 sequence is CASSGPEMTGNGNEQYF. Here the CDR3 DNA reads TGTGCCAGCAGCGGCCCAGAGATGACAGGGAACGGCAACGAGCAGTACTTC. V gene TRBV9 combines with J gene TRBJ2-7; 7 bases match TRBD1. After removal of 3 bases from V and 5 bases from J, the junction contained 17 bases not matched to a gene. Germline-derived CDR1 and CDR2 are SGDLS and YYNGEE. The CDR3 has 17 residues.

The gene calls are TRBV5-1 and TRBJ2-4; tentatively, D is TRBD2 (5 bases). Per germline, CDR1 SGHRS and CDR2 YFSETQ. The V end lost 0 bases, the J end lost 0 bases, and 10 bases lay between the germline ends. The CDR3 covers 16 residues. CDR3 coding DNA: TGCGCCAGCAGCTTGGTTCCGGGATTAGCCAAAAACATTCAGTACTTC. Encoded protein: CASSLVPGLAKNIQYF.

In DNA, the CDR3 is TGCAGTGCTAGTGGCAGGCCCACAATGAACACTGAAGCTTTCTTT. Translation gives CSASGRPTMNTEAFF. The rearrangement uses TRBV20-1 and TRBJ1-1, with D unclear. The CDR3 length is 15 residues. Germline assignment: CDR1 DFQATT and CDR2 SNEGSKA (reference sequence). Between the trimmed V and J ends, which lost 3 bases and 0 bases, there was a span of 14 bases.

The chain uses TRBV24-1 and TRBJ2-7; maybe TRBD1 (6 bases). This CDR3 contains 18 residues. V lost 1 base and J 2 bases, leaving 20 bases between the germline ends. Looked up from germline, CDR1 is KGHDR and CDR2 is SFDVKD. CDR3 sequence (DNA): TGTGCCACCAGTGATTTACCCCATGGACAGAGAAGGACCTACGAGCAGTACTTC. This encodes CATSDLPHGQRRTYEQYF.

V usage is TRBV6-2 or TRBV6-3 and J usage is TRBJ1-2; 7 positions agree with TRBD1. The CDR3 has 16 residues. In germline, CDR1 is MNHEY, CDR2 SVGEGT. V dropped 4 bases and J dropped 4; count of bases not matched to a gene: 12. CDR3 DNA: TGTGCCAGCAGTTTTCGGGACAGCCCACTATCCTATGGCTACACCTTC. Translated: CASSFRDSPLSYGYTF.

The chain combines TRBV21-1 with TRBJ2-7; the table gives TRBD2 as D, unverified against the DNA. TRBV21-1 is a recognized pseudogene. This CDR3 contains 18 residues. The CDR3 sequence is CASSKLFRGLAGAYEQYF. DNA of the CDR3: TGTGCCAGCAGCAAACTGTTTAGGGGACTAGCGGGGGCTTACGAGCAGTACTTC.

The chain couples TRBV6-5 to TRBJ2-3; D is perhaps TRBD1 (6 bases). The germline V gene has CDR1 MNHEY and CDR2 SVGAGI. The CDR3 has 14 amino acids. Deletions cut 7 bases from V and 1 base from J, with 12 bases between. The DNA of the CDR3 is TGTGCCAGCACCCAAAGACAGGGCACAGATACGCAGTATTTT. As protein: CASTQRQGTDTQYF.